A single sample gave rise to the 7 T cell receptor beta chains below, sequenced in a study of blood T cell repertoires in COVID-19. Assay used: immunoSEQ multiplex PCR; TCRdb lists only in-frame clones, some missing. The sample has just over 300,000 clones, roughly 86% seen once. Sequenced sample: PBMCs or T cells enriched from blood (not recorded which). These receptors were taken from a woman aged 18 to 35 who had recovered from COVID-19.

This chain links TRBV3-1 (or the pseudogene TRBV3-2) with TRBJ2-7; unclear D gene. The CDR3 has 14 residues. V was shortened by 0 bases and J by 2 bases, with 8 bases between the two germline ends. CDR1 and CDR2 from the germline V gene are LGHDT and YNNKEL (reference sequence). CDR3 DNA sequence: TGTGCCAGCAGCCAAGAAAGAGTTGCCTACGAGCAGTACTTC. Its translation is CASSQERVAYEQYF.

The chain combines TRBV7-2 with TRBJ2-7, with D perhaps matching TRBD2 (6 bases). The CDR3 is 16 amino acids. The V end lost 5 bases, the J end lost 0 bases, and 17 bases lay between the germline ends. Per the germline V gene, CDR1 is SGHTA and CDR2 is FQGNSA. The CDR3, as DNA: TGTGCCAGCAGCCCCTCGCTAGCGTTTAGCTCCTACGAGCAGTACTTC. Translation gives CASSPSLAFSSYEQYF. Complete variable domain (other parts from reference TRBV7-2 and TRBJ2-7): GAGVSQSPSNKVTEKGKDVELRCDPISGHTALYWYRQSLGQGLEFLIYFQGNSAPDKSGLPSDRFSAERTGGSVSTLTIQRTQQEDSAVYLCASSPSLAFSSYEQYFGPGTRLTVT.

The chain couples TRBV7-9 to TRBJ1-2; D uncertain. With 3 bases removed from V and 8 bases from J, the gap between germline ends came to 16 bases. Looked up from germline, CDR1 is SEHNR and CDR2 is FQNEAQ (reference sequence). The CDR3 totals 14 residues. The CDR3 sequence is CASSLKAEAGGYTF. Written as DNA, the CDR3 is TGTGCCAGCAGCTTGAAAGCAGAGGCCGGGGGCTACACCTTC.

The chain employs TRBV12-5 and TRBJ1-3, with 7 bases aligning to TRBD1. CDR1 is LGHNT and CDR2 is FRNRAP in the germline V gene. V lost 9 bases to trimming and J lost 0 bases; unmatched junction nucleotides: 5. The CDR3 consists of 14 residues. The CDR3 DNA reads as TGTGCTAGCTCGGGACAGAGCTCTGGAAACACCATATATTTT. Protein sequence: CASSGQSSGNTIYF.

The V gene is TRBV18, the J gene TRBJ2-7; TRBD2 agrees at 8 bases. The CDR3 extends over 15 amino acids. V trimming: 2 bases; J trimming: 1 base; junction bases outside the gene matches: 4. Per the germline V gene, CDR1 is KGHSH and CDR2 is LQKENI. CDR3 sequence (DNA): TGTGCCAGCTCACCAGGTAGCGGGGAATCCTACGAGCAGTACTTC. Translating gives CASSPGSGESYEQYF.

The chain links TRBV7-8 to TRBJ2-7, with D perhaps matching TRBD2 (6 bases). This CDR3 comprises 15 residues. Deletions cut 5 bases from V and 4 bases from J, with 18 bases between. CDR1 SGHVS and CDR2 FQNEAQ come from the germline V gene. CDR3 sequence reads: CASSLEEGLSYEQYF. The DNA of the CDR3 is TGTGCCAGCAGCCTAGAGGAGGGCCTGAGTTACGAGCAGTACTTC.

The count of this clone is one. V is TRBV7-6 and J is TRBJ1-1; D not certain. With 4 bases removed from V and 0 bases from J, the gap between germline ends came to 6 bases. CDR1 and CDR2 (germline): SGHVS, FNYEAQ. There are 13 residues in the CDR3. The CDR3 is CASSSTMNTEAFF. CDR3 DNA sequence: TGTGCCAGCAGCTCCACTATGAACACTGAAGCTTTCTTT.